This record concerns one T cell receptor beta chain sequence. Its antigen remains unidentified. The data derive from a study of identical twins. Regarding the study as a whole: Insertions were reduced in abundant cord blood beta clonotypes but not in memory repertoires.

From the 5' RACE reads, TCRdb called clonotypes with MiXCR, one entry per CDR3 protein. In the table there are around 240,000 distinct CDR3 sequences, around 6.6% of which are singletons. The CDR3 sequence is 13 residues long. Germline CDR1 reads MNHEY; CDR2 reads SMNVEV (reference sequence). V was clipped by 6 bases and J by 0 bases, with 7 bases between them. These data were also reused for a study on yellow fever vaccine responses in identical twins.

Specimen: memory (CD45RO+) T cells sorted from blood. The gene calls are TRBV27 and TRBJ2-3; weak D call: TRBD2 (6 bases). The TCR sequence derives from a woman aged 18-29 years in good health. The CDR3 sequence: CASRRGSTDTQYF. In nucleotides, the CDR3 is TGTGCCAGCAGGCGGGGTAGCACAGATACGCAGTATTTT.